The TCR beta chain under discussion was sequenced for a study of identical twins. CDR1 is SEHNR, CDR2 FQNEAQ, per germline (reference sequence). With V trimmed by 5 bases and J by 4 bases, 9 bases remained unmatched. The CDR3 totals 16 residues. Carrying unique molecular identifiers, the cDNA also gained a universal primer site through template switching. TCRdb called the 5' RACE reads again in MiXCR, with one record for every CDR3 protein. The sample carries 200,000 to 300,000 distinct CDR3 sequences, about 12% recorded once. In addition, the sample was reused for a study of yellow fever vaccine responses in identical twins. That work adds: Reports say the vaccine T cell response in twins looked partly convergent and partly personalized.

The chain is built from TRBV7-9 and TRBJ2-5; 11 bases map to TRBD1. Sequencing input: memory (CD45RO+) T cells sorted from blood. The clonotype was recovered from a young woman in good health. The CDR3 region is CASSTQAGTGGETQYF. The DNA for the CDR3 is TGTGCCAGCAGCACGCAAGCCGGGACAGGGGGAGAGACCCAGTACTTC.